The sequence of this TCR beta chain was determined in a study of blood T cell repertoires in COVID-19. About the study: In each case, the material was cDNA or gDNA derived from T cells, B-cell-depleted T cells, or PBMCs.

In the original processing: Reference gene primer amplification gave estimated nucleated cell counts. Data came from immunoSEQ multiplex PCR; TCRdb stores just in-frame clones and leaves some out. That table furnishes V, J and clone size, whereas the DNA furnished D and trimming. The sample includes 120,000 or so clones, just over 85% of them seen just once. Trimming took off 2 bases at V and 2 bases at J, with 7 bases between the two ends. Germline V gene sequence: CDR1 SGHTA, CDR2 FQGNSA. CDR3 length: 13 amino acids. The sequencing input was peripheral blood. The V gene is TRBV7-2, the J gene TRBJ2-7, with a weak D call TRBD1 (6 bases). This receptor was obtained from a woman between 45 and 65 years old with active or convalescent COVID-19. The CDR3 DNA sequence: TGTGCCAGCAGCTTATGGGACACCTACGAGCAGTACTTC. Amino acids: CASSLWDTYEQYF.